The rows below give T cell receptor beta chains drawn from one sample of a study of T cells after yellow fever vaccination. Via MiXCR, TCRdb re-called the 5' RACE reads, giving one row per CDR3 protein. The sample has around 140,000 distinct CDR3 sequences, 7.7% seen once; the top ten hold about 0.73%. The sample was CD4+ T cells sorted from PBMCs, taken 5 days after the yellow fever booster vaccination. These TCRs come from a man in his thirties or forties who received the YFV17D yellow fever vaccine. The CDR3 runs from the conserved cysteine through the conserved F or W. The D gene is left open where the match is weak. Size is omitted from some rows. Given values are once, few, many or a class for expanded clones.

TGCGCCAGCAGTATGGTTGGGGGCAGCTCCTACAATGAGCAGTTCTTC	CASSMVGGSSYNEQFF	TRBV5-1	TRBJ2-1	-	many
TGTGCCAGCAGCGGCAAAGGGGTCAATCAGCCCCAGCATTTT	CASSGKGVNQPQHF	TRBV7-9	TRBJ1-5	-	-
TGCAGCGTCCGCCGGGGGATGGTTGAGCAGTTCTTC	CSVRRGMVEQFF	TRBV29-1	TRBJ2-1	-	-
TGTGCCAGCAGCTTAAACCCGTACAATGAGCAGTTCTTC	CASSLNPYNEQFF	TRBV7-3	TRBJ2-1	-	many
TGTGCCAGTAGTATTCCGACCCAAATCGAGACCCAGTACTTC	CASSIPTQIETQYF	TRBV19	TRBJ2-5	-	many
TGTGCCATCAGTGAGTCGACCCCGGGACAGTACAATGAGCAGTTCTTC	CAISESTPGQYNEQFF	TRBV10-3	TRBJ2-1	TRBD1	-
TGTGCCAGCAGCCTTCGGGCCGTGATCGGGGAGCTGTTTTTT	CASSLRAVIGELFF	TRBV6-2/TRBV6-3	TRBJ2-2	-	many
TGCAGCGTCCCAGAGCAGTACTTC	CSVPEQYF	TRBV29-1	TRBJ2-7	-	many
TGTGCCAGCAGCTTGGTCAGGGGGAAAAACATTCAGTACTTC	CASSLVRGKNIQYF	TRBV5-6	TRBJ2-4	TRBD1	many
TGTGCCACCAGCAGAGAAGGGAATAATGAGCAGTTCTTC	CATSREGNNEQFF	TRBV15	TRBJ2-1	-	many
TGTGCCAGTAGTATTGTCTTGAACACTGAAGCTTTCTTT	CASSIVLNTEAFF	TRBV19	TRBJ1-1	-	many
TGTGCCAGCAGCCATTCTGGTGGGGCCAACGTCCTGACTTTC	CASSHSGGANVLTF	TRBV7-9	TRBJ2-6	-	many
TGTGCCAGCACAAGGAACACCGGGGAGCTGTTTTTT	CASTRNTGELFF	TRBV9	TRBJ2-2	-	many
TGCAGTGCTTTAGCGGGAGGGCCGAGAGAGACCCAGTACTTC	CSALAGGPRETQYF	TRBV20-1	TRBJ2-5	TRBD2	-
TGCGCCAGCAGCTTGGAACTAGCGGGGCACAATGAGCAGTTCTTC	CASSLELAGHNEQFF	TRBV5-1	TRBJ2-1	TRBD2	many
TGTGCCAGCATAAGAGGGCGGCAGGGTGAAAATGAGCAGTTCTTC	CASIRGRQGENEQFF	TRBV28	TRBJ2-1	-	few
TGTGCCAGCAGCTTCAAAAGCAAGACTAGCGGGAGAACAGATACGCAGTATTTT	CASSFKSKTSGRTDTQYF	TRBV11-2	TRBJ2-3	TRBD2	few
TGTGCCAGCAGTTACTCGACGGGTTACGAGCAGTACTTC	CASSYSTGYEQYF	TRBV6-5	TRBJ2-7	-	few
TGTGCCAGCAGCTTCCGGGACAGGGCCACCGGGGAGCTGTTTTTT	CASSFRDRATGELFF	TRBV5-6	TRBJ2-2	TRBD1	-
TGCAGTGCTGACAGACCATCGACAGATACGCAGTATTTT	CSADRPSTDTQYF	TRBV20-1	TRBJ2-3	-	many
TGTGCCAGCCGTCGGTTAGATACAGATACGCAGTATTTT	CASRRLDTDTQYF	TRBV9	TRBJ2-3	-	many
TGTGCCAGCAGCTTAAAACTAGCGGGAGGAGCTCTCTTC	CASSLKLAGGALF	TRBV7-9	TRBJ2-1	TRBD2	many
TGTGCCACCAGCAGAAGGACAGTCGAGGACACCATATATTTT	CATSRRTVEDTIYF	TRBV15	TRBJ1-3	-	many
TGCAGTGCTACTAGCGGGAGAGATACAGATACGCAGTATTTT	CSATSGRDTDTQYF	TRBV20-1	TRBJ2-3	TRBD2	many
TGCGCCAGCAGGGCTACTAGCGGGAGTTTCGATGAGCAGTTCTTC	CASRATSGSFDEQFF	TRBV5-1	TRBJ2-1	TRBD2	many
TGTGCCACCGACCTAGCTGGAGAGCAGTACTTC	CATDLAGEQYF	TRBV28	TRBJ2-7	-	many